Presented here are 32 T cell receptor beta chains from one specimen sequenced in a study of siplizumab effects on memory and regulatory T cells. Profiled with immunoSEQ multiplex PCR; TCRdb holds only in-frame clones, not every one. The table lists about 6,500 clones, under 80% of them singletons. Material for sequencing was effector memory CD8+ T cells sorted from blood. As for subset: unstimulated CD8+ effector memory T cells. The receptors derive from a human donor in good health.

This clone has a single count. The chain recombines TRBV6-4 with TRBJ2-3; maybe TRBD2 (5 bases). Trimming shortened V by 3 bases and J by 9 bases, and 13 bases separated the two germline ends. Germline V lookup: CDR1 MRHNA, CDR2 SNTAGT. The CDR3 spans 13 residues. In DNA, the CDR3 is TGTGCCAGCAGTGATAAGGGAGAAAGCACGCAGTATTTT. Its protein product is CASSDKGESTQYF.

This rearrangement joins TRBV6-1 to TRBJ2-5, with a weak D call TRBD1 (6 bases). V gave up 3 bases and J gave up 2 bases, with 10 bases separating them. The germline gives CDR1 MNHNS, CDR2 SASEGT. This CDR3 is built from 14 residues. The CDR3 bases are TGTGCCAGCAGTGAGGGGGCGGGTCAAGAGACCCAGTACTTC. Its translation is CASSEGAGQETQYF.

This sequence joins TRBV6-4 and TRBJ2-3; TRBD1 matches 9 bases. Germline V gives CDR1 MRHNA, CDR2 SNTAGT. Trimming took 3 bases from V and 3 from J; bases not matched to a gene: 4. The length of the CDR3 is 15 residues. This CDR3 is CASSDTGTGTDTQYF. Written as DNA, the CDR3 is TGTGCCAGCAGTGATACGGGGACAGGGACAGATACGCAGTATTTT.

A single count supports this clone. The rearrangement links TRBV7-9 to TRBJ1-1; D unresolved. CDR3 length equals 13 residues. Trimming took 1 base from V and 4 from J, leaving 7 bases between them. The V gene's germline CDR1 is SEHNR and CDR2 FQNEAQ (reference sequence). The CDR3 sequence: CASSLGRFTEAFF. The CDR3 bases are TGTGCCAGCAGCTTAGGACGGTTCACTGAAGCTTTCTTT.

The gene calls are TRBV7-3 and TRBJ1-2; D gene uncertain. With 5 bases removed from V and 0 bases from J, the gap between germline ends came to 10 bases. Germline V gives CDR1 SGHTA, CDR2 FQGTGA. The CDR3 is 14 residues long. CDR3 sequence: CASSPPGPNYGYTF. The CDR3 DNA sequence: TGTGCCAGCAGCCCACCTGGACCTAACTATGGCTACACCTTC.

The rearrangement joins TRBV14 to TRBJ2-7; D tentatively fits TRBD1 or TRBD2 (5 bases each). The CDR3 covers 13 residues. CDR1 SGHDN and CDR2 FVKESK come from the germline V gene. Trimming took 4 bases from V and 6 from J, leaving 13 bases between them. CDR3 region: CASSRDLFTEQYF. DNA of the CDR3: TGTGCCAGCAGCCGGGACCTCTTTACCGAGCAGTACTTC.

As DNA, the CDR3 is TGTGCCAGCAGTAAGAGCGGCACCGGGGAGCTGTTTTTT. As protein: CASSKSGTGELFF. V usage is TRBV6-4 and J usage is TRBJ2-2; tentative D call: TRBD2 (5 bases). V was cut by 5 bases and J by 4 bases, with 8 bases left in between. Germline V gene lookup returns CDR1 MRHNA and CDR2 SNTAGT. The CDR3 loop spans 13 amino acids.

Details on this clone: Germline and junction disagree at one end, which may indicate a read error. The chain uses TRBV4-1 and TRBJ2-7; 9 bases line up with TRBD1. This CDR3 has 14 amino acids. The germline V gene has CDR1 MGHRA and CDR2 YSYEKL. CDR3 coding DNA: TGCGCCAGCAGCCCCGCCCGGGGACAGGGCGAGCTTGACTTC. This translates into CASSPARGQGELDF.

V gene TRBV9 combines with J gene TRBJ2-1, with TRBD2 matching over 10 bases. From germline, CDR1 is SGDLS and CDR2 YYNGEE. The CDR3 covers 14 residues. After removal of 0 bases from V and 10 bases from J, the junction contained 4 bases not matched to a gene. CDR3 residues: CASSVVAGGFEQFF. CDR3 nucleotide sequence: TGTGCCAGCAGCGTAGTAGCGGGGGGTTTCGAGCAGTTCTTC.

The chain uses TRBV28 and TRBJ1-5; unclear D gene. This CDR3 has 15 residues. CDR1 is MDHEN and CDR2 is SYDVKM in the germline V gene. The V end lost 1 base, the J end lost 4 bases, and 11 bases lay between the germline ends. The CDR3 here is CASSLFGLANQPQHF. The CDR3 DNA is TGTGCCAGCAGTTTATTTGGGTTAGCGAATCAGCCCCAGCATTTT.

CDR3 residues: CASSEEGSGGGTEAFF. In DNA form, the CDR3 reads TGTGCCAGCAGTGAAGAGGGGAGCGGAGGGGGGACTGAAGCTTTCTTT. The chain recombines TRBV6-1 with TRBJ1-1; D perhaps matches TRBD1 (6 bases). The CDR3 length is 16 residues. V lost 1 base, J lost 5 bases, and 17 bases lay in between. CDR1 is MNHNS, CDR2 SASEGT, per germline.

V gene TRBV4-2 combines with J gene TRBJ2-7; 7 nucleotides line up with TRBD2. Germline V CDR1 and CDR2: LGHNA, YNFKEQ. The CDR3 runs to 14 residues. V was pared by 4 bases and J by 2 bases, with 5 bases of the junction left unmatched. CDR3 sequence: CASSREGGTYEQYF. Here the CDR3 DNA reads TGTGCCAGCAGCCGGGAGGGCGGAACCTACGAGCAGTACTTC.

This clone was seen once. This chain links TRBV6-1 with TRBJ1-6, with D unresolved. Germline-derived CDR1 and CDR2 are MNHNS and SASEGT. The length of the CDR3 is 13 residues. V lost 2 bases and J lost 7, with 6 bases in between. The CDR3 here is CASSEYENSPLHF. The CDR3 coding sequence is TGTGCCAGCAGTGAATATGAAAATTCACCCCTCCACTTT.

J is TRBJ2-6 and V is TRBV6-1; 7 nucleotides agree with TRBD1. CDR1 and CDR2 from the germline V gene are MNHNS and SASEGT. V was clipped by 3 bases and J by 0 bases; unmatched bases: 5. This CDR3 spans 17 amino acids. The CDR3 DNA sequence: TGTGCCAGCAGTGACACCCGGGACAGCTCTGGGGCCAACGTCCTGACTTTC. As protein: CASSDTRDSSGANVLTF.

The chain is built from TRBV11-2 and TRBJ1-1; 12 positions agree with TRBD1. Germline V gene data show CDR1 as SGHAT and CDR2 as FQNNGV. CDR3 length: 13 residues. J gave up 11 bases and V 5 bases, and 6 bases lay outside the gene matches. CDR3 sequence: CASSPGTGGEAFF. The CDR3 nucleotides are TGTGCCAGCAGCCCCGGGACAGGGGGCGAGGCTTTCTTT.

This clone was counted between two and nine times. V and J are TRBV6-4 and TRBJ2-3, with 7 bases that match TRBD2. V was clipped by 2 bases and J by 6 bases; unmatched bases: 5. This CDR3 is 14 amino acids long. Germline-derived CDR1 and CDR2 are MRHNA and SNTAGT. CDR3 region: CASSDTGGPDTQYF. The CDR3 DNA sequence: TGTGCCAGCAGTGACACGGGGGGTCCCGATACGCAGTATTTT.

As concerns this clone: Its ends do not fully match the called genes, so a read error is possible. The genes are TRBV5-1 and TRBJ1-6; D is possibly TRBD1 (6 bases). The CDR3 has 15 residues. The germline gives CDR1 SGHRS, CDR2 YFSETQ. The CDR3 sequence: CASSLGGGYNSPLHF. For the CDR3, the DNA is TGTGCCAGCAGCTTGGGGGGCGGCTATAATTCACCCCTCCACTTT. Full variable domain (outside the CDR3, taken from reference TRBV5-1 and TRBJ1-6): KAGVTQTPRYLIKTRGQQVTLSCSPISGHRSVSWYQQTPGQGLQFLFEYFSETQRNKGNFPGRFSGRQFSNSRSEMNVSTLELGDSALYLCASSLGGGYNSPLHFGNGTRLTVT.

The chain combines TRBV28 with TRBJ2-1; a possible D gene is TRBD1 (5 bases). The V end lost 3 bases, the J end lost 9 bases, and 6 bases lay between the germline ends. Looked up from germline, CDR1 is MDHEN and CDR2 is SYDVKM. The CDR3 consists of 11 residues. The CDR3 nucleotides are TGTGCCAGCAGTTTTGACAGTGAGCAGTTCTTC. Translating gives CASSFDSEQFF.

V is TRBV5-8 and J is TRBJ2-1, with 10 nucleotides matching TRBD2. V lost 4 bases to trimming and J lost 5 bases; unmatched junction nucleotides: 6. CDR1 is SGHTS and CDR2 is YDEGEE in the germline V gene. The CDR3 length is 15 residues. The CDR3 is CASSQGLAADNEQFF. As DNA, the CDR3 is TGTGCCAGCAGCCAAGGACTAGCGGCGGACAATGAGCAGTTCTTC.

By sample share, this clone is medium-sized. The junction departs from the called germline gene at one end, perhaps through a read error. The chain couples TRBV6-4 to TRBJ1-2; 11 nucleotides match TRBD1. Germline CDR1 is MRHNA and CDR2 is SNTAGT. The CDR3 extends over 13 amino acids. For the CDR3, the DNA is TGTGCCAGCAGTGACCGAGGGACAGGGGGATTCTCCTTC. Encoded protein: CASSDRGTGGFSF.

There are a few counts of this clone. The chain joins TRBV6-4 to TRBJ2-1; 11 bases line up with TRBD2. CDR1 and CDR2 (germline): MRHNA, SNTAGT. J was trimmed by 8 bases and V by 5 bases; bases with no gene match: 5. The CDR3 length is 14 residues. The CDR3 bases are TGTGCCAGCAGTCTTAGCGGGGGGGCTGATGAGCAGTTCTTC. Its translation: CASSLSGGADEQFF.

The chain employs TRBV5-6 and TRBJ1-1, with 8 bases identical to TRBD1. CDR1 SGHDT and CDR2 YYEEEE come from the germline V gene. The CDR3 is 14 amino acids. J was trimmed by 4 bases and V by 4 bases; bases with no gene match: 6. CDR3 nucleotide sequence: TGTGCCAGCAGCCCGGAGGACAGGGTCACTGAAGCTTTCTTT. It translates to CASSPEDRVTEAFF.

The chain uses TRBV11-2 and TRBJ2-7; D possibly uses TRBD1 or TRBD2 (5 bases each). CDR1 and CDR2 from the germline V gene are SGHAT and FQNNGV. This CDR3 is built from 13 residues. The CDR3: CASSLYPRDRGDV. CDR3 nucleotides: TGTGCCAGCAGCCTCTACCCCCGGGACCGGGGCGATGTC.

The chain carries TRBV5-1 and TRBJ2-3, with D possibly being TRBD1 or TRBD2 (7 bases each). The CDR3 contains 18 residues. CDR1 SGHRS and CDR2 YFSETQ come from the germline V gene. V was pared by 4 bases and J by 4 bases, with 25 bases between. DNA of the CDR3: TGCGCCAGCAGCCCTATAAATACGGGGAGGGGGCCCGCAGATACGCAGTATTTT. This encodes CASSPINTGRGPADTQYF.

CDR3: CASSLGDDTQYF. DNA for the CDR3: TGTGCCAGCAGCTTGGGGGACGATACGCAGTATTTT. The rearrangement joins TRBV11-3 to TRBJ2-3; either TRBD1 or TRBD2 may supply D (5 bases each). In germline, CDR1 is SGHNT, CDR2 YENEEA. This CDR3 spans 12 amino acids. Trimming left V 3 bases short and J 6 bases short, with 7 bases between.

The chain couples TRBV9 to TRBJ2-3; D is unclear. This CDR3 has 11 amino acids. Trimming left V 3 bases short and J 4 bases short, with 3 bases between. The germline V gene has CDR1 SGDLS and CDR2 YYNGEE. Here the CDR3 reads CASSGADTQYF. The CDR3 DNA sequence: TGTGCCAGCAGCGGCGCAGATACGCAGTATTTT. The full variable domain, rest sourced from reference TRBV9 and TRBJ2-3, is DSGVTQTPKHLITATGQRVTLRCSPRSGDLSVYWYQQSLDQGLQFLIQYYNGEERAKGNILERFSAQQFPDLHSELNLSSLELGDSALYFCASSGADTQYFGPGTRLTVL.

This chain uses TRBV15 with TRBJ2-1, with D tentatively TRBD1 (6 bases). Germline V lookup: CDR1 LNHNV, CDR2 YYDKDF (reference sequence). The CDR3 runs 16 residues. The V end was cut by 3 bases, the J end by 3 bases, with 15 bases between. CDR3 sequence (DNA): TGTGCCACCAGCAGGGAACAGGGAACCTACTACAATGAGCAGTTCTTC. This sequence encodes CATSREQGTYYNEQFF.

V and J are TRBV27 and TRBJ2-1, with 9 positions matching TRBD2. The CDR3 sequence is 17 residues long. CDR1 and CDR2 from the germline V gene are MNHEY and SMNVEV (reference sequence). The V segment lost 0 bases and the J segment 9 bases; nucleotides outside the gene matches: 12. CDR3 DNA: TGTGCCAGCAGTTTATCGTACGGCGGGGGGGCCAGTAGTGAGCAGTTCTTC. Protein product: CASSLSYGGGASSEQFF.

The chain combines TRBV5-1 with TRBJ1-6; TRBD1 is a possible D gene (6 bases). The V gene's germline CDR1 is SGHRS and CDR2 YFSETQ. Trimming cost V 0 bases and J 17 bases, with 15 bases left between them. CDR3 length: 13 amino acids. Written as DNA, the CDR3 is TGCGCCAGCAGCTTGGCCGGGACACCGCCAATCCACTTT. Translating gives CASSLAGTPPIHF.

This clone has a handful of counts. Other DNA sequences of this sample code for an identical CDR3. J is TRBJ2-7 and V is TRBV4-3; D perhaps matches TRBD2 (6 bases). The CDR3 is 14 residues long. V lost 0 bases, J lost 5 bases, and 11 bases lay in between. CDR1 is LGHNA, CDR2 YSLEER, per germline. The chain's CDR3 is CASSQDLGGNEQYF. The CDR3, as DNA: TGCGCCAGCAGCCAAGATCTGGGAGGTAACGAGCAGTACTTC.

The CDR3 region has the DNA TGTGCCAGCAGCAGGCAAGAGACCCAGTACTTC. It codes for CASSRQETQYF. The rearrangement links TRBV13 to TRBJ2-5; D is unclear. Germline CDR1 reads PRHDT; CDR2 reads FYEKMQ (reference sequence). The CDR3 runs 11 residues. The ends were cut back, 5 bases at V and 2 bases at J, with 3 bases in the middle.

The chain combines TRBV9 with TRBJ1-2; TRBD1 matches 9 bases. After removal of 1 base from V and 7 bases from J, the junction contained 8 bases not matched to a gene. Germline V gene lookup returns CDR1 SGDLS and CDR2 YYNGEE. The CDR3 runs 15 residues. CDR3 amino acids: CASSVFEQGARGYTF. CDR3 nucleotide sequence: TGTGCCAGCAGCGTATTTGAACAGGGGGCTCGTGGCTACACCTTC.